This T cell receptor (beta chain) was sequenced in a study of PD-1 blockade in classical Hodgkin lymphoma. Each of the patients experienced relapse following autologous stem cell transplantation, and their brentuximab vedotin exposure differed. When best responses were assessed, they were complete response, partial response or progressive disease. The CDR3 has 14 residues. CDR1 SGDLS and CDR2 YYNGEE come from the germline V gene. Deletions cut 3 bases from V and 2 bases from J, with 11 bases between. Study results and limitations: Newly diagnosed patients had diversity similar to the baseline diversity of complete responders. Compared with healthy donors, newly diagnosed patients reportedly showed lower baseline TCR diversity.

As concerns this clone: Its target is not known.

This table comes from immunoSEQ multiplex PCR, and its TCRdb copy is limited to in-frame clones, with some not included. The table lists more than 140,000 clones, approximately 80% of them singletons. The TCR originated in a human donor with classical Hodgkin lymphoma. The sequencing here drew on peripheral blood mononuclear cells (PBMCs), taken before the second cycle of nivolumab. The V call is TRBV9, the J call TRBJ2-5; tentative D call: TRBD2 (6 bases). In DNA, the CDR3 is TGTGCCAGCAGCGGCTCGGGACTGCAAGAGACCCAGTACTTC. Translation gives CASSGSGLQETQYF.